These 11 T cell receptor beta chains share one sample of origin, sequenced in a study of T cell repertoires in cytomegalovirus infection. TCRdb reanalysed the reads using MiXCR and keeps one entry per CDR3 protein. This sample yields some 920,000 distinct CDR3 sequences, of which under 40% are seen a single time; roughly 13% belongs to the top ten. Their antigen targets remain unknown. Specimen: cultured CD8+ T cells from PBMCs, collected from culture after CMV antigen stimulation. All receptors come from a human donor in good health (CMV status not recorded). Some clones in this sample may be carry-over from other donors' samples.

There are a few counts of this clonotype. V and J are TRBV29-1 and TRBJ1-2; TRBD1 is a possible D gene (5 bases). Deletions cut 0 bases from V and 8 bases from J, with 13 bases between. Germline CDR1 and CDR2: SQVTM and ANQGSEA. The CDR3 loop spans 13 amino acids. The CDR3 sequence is CSVEEVGQSGYTF. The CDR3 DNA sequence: TGCAGCGTTGAAGAAGTGGGGCAGAGCGGCTACACCTTC.

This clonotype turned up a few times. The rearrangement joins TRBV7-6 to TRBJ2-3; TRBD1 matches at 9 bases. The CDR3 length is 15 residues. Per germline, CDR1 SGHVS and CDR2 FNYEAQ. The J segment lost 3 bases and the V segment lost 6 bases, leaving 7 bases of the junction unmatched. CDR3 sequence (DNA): TGTGCCAGCAGTAACAGACAGGGGGAAACAGATACGCAGTATTTT. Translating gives CASSNRQGETDTQYF. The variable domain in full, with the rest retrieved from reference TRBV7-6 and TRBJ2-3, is GAGVSQSPRYKVTKRGQDVALRCDPISGHVSLYWYRQALGQGPEFLTYFNYEAQQDKSGLPNDRFSAERPEGSISTLTIQRTEQRDSAMYRCASSNRQGETDTQYFGPGTRLTVL.

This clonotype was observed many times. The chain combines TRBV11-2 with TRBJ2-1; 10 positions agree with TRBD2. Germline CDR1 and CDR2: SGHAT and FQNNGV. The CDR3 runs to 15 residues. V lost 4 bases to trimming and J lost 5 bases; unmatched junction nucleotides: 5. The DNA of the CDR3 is TGTGCCAGCAGCTCCAGCGGGGGGGCGAACAATGAGCAGTTCTTC. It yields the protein CASSSSGGANNEQFF.

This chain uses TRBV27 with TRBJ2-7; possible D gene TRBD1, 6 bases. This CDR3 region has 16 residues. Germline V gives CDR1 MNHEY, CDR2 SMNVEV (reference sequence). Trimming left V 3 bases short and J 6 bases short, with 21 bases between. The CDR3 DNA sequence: TGTGCCAGCAGTTTCCCCTCCGCAGGGGAGAGGGGCGAGCAGTACGTC. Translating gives CASSFPSAGERGEQYV.

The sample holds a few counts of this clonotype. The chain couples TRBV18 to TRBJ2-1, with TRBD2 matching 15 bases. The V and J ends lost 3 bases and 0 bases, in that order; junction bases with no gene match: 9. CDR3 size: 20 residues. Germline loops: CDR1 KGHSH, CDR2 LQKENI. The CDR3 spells CASSPDSGLAGGPSYNEQFF. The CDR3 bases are TGTGCCAGCTCACCCGATTCTGGACTAGCGGGGGGGCCCTCCTACAATGAGCAGTTCTTC.

CDR3 residues: CASSSTGVLGIEQFF. The CDR3 coding sequence is TGTGCCAGCAGTTCGACAGGGGTCCTAGGTATTGAGCAGTTCTTC. This chain uses TRBV27 with TRBJ2-1, with 8 bases matching TRBD1. CDR1 is MNHEY and CDR2 is SMNVEV in the germline V gene (reference sequence). This CDR3 spans 15 amino acids. Trimming removed 4 bases from V and 9 bases from J; junction bases left unmatched: 11.

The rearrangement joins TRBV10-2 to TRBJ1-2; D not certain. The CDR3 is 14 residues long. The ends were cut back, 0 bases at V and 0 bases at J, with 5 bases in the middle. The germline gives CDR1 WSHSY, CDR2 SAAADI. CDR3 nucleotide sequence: TGCGCCAGCAGTGAGTCAGTGCCTAACTATGGCTACACCTTC. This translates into CASSESVPNYGYTF.

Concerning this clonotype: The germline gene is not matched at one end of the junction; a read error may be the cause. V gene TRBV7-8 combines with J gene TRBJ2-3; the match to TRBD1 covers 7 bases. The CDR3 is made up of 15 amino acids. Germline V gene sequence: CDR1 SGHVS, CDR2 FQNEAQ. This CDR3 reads CACSPAGGLTDTQYF. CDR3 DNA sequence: TGCGCCTGCAGCCCAGCAGGGGGTCTGACAGATACGCAGTATTTT.

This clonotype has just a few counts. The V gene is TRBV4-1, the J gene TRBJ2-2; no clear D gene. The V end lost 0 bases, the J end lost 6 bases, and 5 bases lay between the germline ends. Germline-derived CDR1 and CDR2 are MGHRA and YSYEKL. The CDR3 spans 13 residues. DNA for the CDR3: TGCGCCAGCAGCCAAGATATTCCCGGGGAGCTGTTTTTT. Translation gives CASSQDIPGELFF.

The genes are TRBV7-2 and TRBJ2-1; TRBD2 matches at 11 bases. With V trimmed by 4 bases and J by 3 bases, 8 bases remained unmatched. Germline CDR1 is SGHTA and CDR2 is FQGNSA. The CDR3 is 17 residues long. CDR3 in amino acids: CASSSHLAGGHYNEQFF. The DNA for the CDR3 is TGTGCCAGCAGCTCGCACCTAGCGGGGGGACACTACAATGAGCAGTTCTTC.

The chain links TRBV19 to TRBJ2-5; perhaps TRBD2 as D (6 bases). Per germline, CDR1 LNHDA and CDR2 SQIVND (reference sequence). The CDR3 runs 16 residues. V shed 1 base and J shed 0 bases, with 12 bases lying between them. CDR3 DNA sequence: TGTGCCAGTAGTATAGGGCGGAGGGTTAACCAAGAGACCCAGTACTTC. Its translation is CASSIGRRVNQETQYF.